These 24 T cell receptor beta chains came from one sample sequenced in a study of T cell changes during pregnancy in multiple sclerosis. Only in-frame clones appear in the TCRdb table, and some are missing; sequencing was by immunoSEQ multiplex PCR. The sample has tens of thousands of clones; 85% to 95% are singletons. The sample was CD4+ T cells from peripheral blood mononuclear cells, taken in the third trimester of pregnancy. Receptor source: a female donor with multiple sclerosis, enrolled in a pregnancy study.

The chain joins TRBV30 to TRBJ1-5; D perhaps matches TRBD1 (6 bases). V was trimmed by 1 base and J by 2 bases, leaving 6 bases between them. The germline gives CDR1 GTSNPN, CDR2 SVGIG (reference sequence). This CDR3 region has 13 residues. CDR3 residues: CAWSGQGNQPQHF. The DNA for the CDR3 is TGTGCCTGGAGTGGACAGGGCAATCAGCCCCAGCATTTT. Full variable domain (missing parts from reference TRBV30 and TRBJ1-5): SQTIHQWPATLVQPVGSPLSLECTVEGTSNPNLYWYRQAAGRGLQLLFYSVGIGQISSEVPQNLSASRPQDRQFILSSKKLLLSDSGFYLCAWSGQGNQPQHFGDGTRLSIL.

The rearrangement links TRBV5-6 to TRBJ1-6; TRBD1 matches 10 bases. Germline V gene sequence: CDR1 SGHDT, CDR2 YYEEEE. The CDR3 totals 17 residues. V trimming: 2 bases; J trimming: 8 bases; junction bases outside the gene matches: 10. CDR3 loop: CASSLAGQGISDSPLHF. For the CDR3, the DNA is TGTGCCAGCAGCTTAGCGGGACAGGGGATTAGTGATTCACCCCTCCACTTT.

The V gene is TRBV2, the J gene TRBJ2-6, with TRBD1 as a possible D gene (5 bases). In germline, CDR1 is SNHLY, CDR2 FYNNEI. There are 16 residues in the CDR3. Trimming left V 1 base short and J 2 bases short, with 9 bases between. The CDR3 protein is CASSEGGAAGANVLTF. For the CDR3, the DNA is TGTGCCAGCAGTGAAGGGGGCGCGGCTGGGGCCAACGTCCTGACTTTC.

V is TRBV4-1 and J is TRBJ2-7, with 7 nucleotides matching TRBD1. The CDR3 extends over 15 amino acids. Germline-derived CDR1 and CDR2 are MGHRA and YSYEKL. V lost 2 bases and J lost 2; bases outside the gene matches: 6. CDR3 sequence: CASSQLGQSPYEQYF. The CDR3 DNA reads TGCGCCAGCAGCCAACTGGGACAGTCCCCCTACGAGCAGTACTTC.

The V and J genes are TRBV18 and TRBJ1-2; tentatively, D is TRBD1 (5 bases). Trimming left V 2 bases short and J 5 bases short, with 18 bases between. The CDR3 runs to 16 residues. Germline V gene lookup returns CDR1 KGHSH and CDR2 LQKENI. This CDR3 reads CASSPDLGIGDYGYTF. The CDR3 DNA sequence: TGTGCCAGCTCACCAGATCTTGGGATAGGGGATTATGGCTACACCTTC.

The chain links TRBV7-8 to TRBJ1-1; 7 bases fit TRBD1. V trimming: 5 bases; J trimming: 1 base; junction bases outside the gene matches: 7. Germline values: CDR1 SGHVS, CDR2 FQNEAQ. CDR3 length equals 15 residues. The DNA for the CDR3 is TGTGCCAGCAGCGTGACGGGACAGTCGAACACTGAAGCTTTCTTT. This sequence encodes CASSVTGQSNTEAFF.

A few counts support this clone. The chain combines TRBV18 with TRBJ1-5, with 8 bases lining up with TRBD1. The CDR3 is 18 residues long. Germline assignment: CDR1 KGHSH and CDR2 LQKENI. Trimming took 5 bases from V and 0 from J; bases not matched to a gene: 12. CDR3: CASSTRDNRGFSNQPQHF. Here the CDR3 DNA reads TGTGCCAGCTCAACCCGGGACAACAGGGGGTTTAGCAATCAGCCCCAGCATTTT.

The gene calls are TRBV6-5 and TRBJ1-1; 7 positions match TRBD1. This CDR3 is built from 14 residues. The V and J ends lost 1 base and 4 bases, in that order; junction bases with no gene match: 3. Germline V lookup: CDR1 MNHEY, CDR2 SVGAGI. The CDR3 reads CASSYWSGGTEAFF. The CDR3 nucleotides read TGTGCCAGCAGTTACTGGTCAGGGGGCACTGAAGCTTTCTTT.

The genes are TRBV4-1 and TRBJ2-3, with 8 bases that match TRBD2. The trim removed 1 base at V and 3 bases at J, leaving 3 bases unmatched. The germline V gene has CDR1 MGHRA and CDR2 YSYEKL. CDR3 length: 15 amino acids. The CDR3 is CASSQGGLETDTQYF. DNA of the CDR3: TGCGCCAGCAGCCAAGGGGGACTAGAAACAGATACGCAGTATTTT.

This clone was counted once. The chain is built from TRBV9 and TRBJ1-1; TRBD1 is a possible D gene (5 bases). CDR1 and CDR2 (germline): SGDLS, YYNGEE. This CDR3 is built from 15 residues. With 4 bases removed from V and 7 bases from J, the gap between germline ends came to 20 bases. CDR3 residues: CASSTRDSGRVEAFF. For the CDR3, the DNA is TGTGCCAGCAGCACGCGGGACTCAGGACGGGTTGAAGCTTTCTTT.

The chain carries TRBV11-2 and TRBJ1-4, with D possibly matching TRBD1 (6 bases). The ends were cut back, 4 bases at V and 3 bases at J, with 12 bases in the middle. The CDR3 extends over 15 amino acids. Germline V lookup: CDR1 SGHAT, CDR2 FQNNGV. The CDR3 DNA reads TGTGCCAGCAGCTGGGTCGGACAGCCTAATGAAAAACTGTTTTTT. Translation gives CASSWVGQPNEKLFF.

In its sample, this clone was seen a few times. The chain links TRBV6-8 to TRBJ1-6; the match to TRBD1 covers 9 bases. CDR1 and CDR2 (germline): MNHGY, SAAAGT. Trimming cost V 2 bases and J 7 bases; bases outside gene matches: 0. The CDR3 has 14 amino acids. The CDR3 spells CASSYDRGNSPLHF. CDR3 bases: TGTGCCAGCAGTTACGACAGGGGGAATTCACCCCTCCACTTT.

This rearrangement joins TRBV5-1 to TRBJ1-1; 7 bases are shared with TRBD1. The ends lost 8 bases at V and 3 bases at J; junction bases unmatched: 4. Germline V gene sequence: CDR1 SGHRS, CDR2 YFSETQ. The CDR3 is 12 residues long. CDR3 in amino acids: CASRGQDTEAFF. The CDR3 bases are TGCGCCAGTAGGGGGCAGGACACTGAAGCTTTCTTT.

The chain uses TRBV30 and TRBJ1-3; 7 nucleotides align to TRBD1. The germline V gene encodes CDR1 GTSNPN and CDR2 SVGIG (reference sequence). The CDR3 totals 14 residues. V trimming: 3 bases; J trimming: 8 bases; junction bases outside the gene matches: 10. The CDR3: CAWRDVGRGDTIYF. CDR3 sequence (DNA): TGTGCCTGGAGAGATGTTGGCAGGGGGGACACCATATATTTT.

The chain uses TRBV5-1 and TRBJ1-6, with 9 bases that match TRBD1. Germline CDR1 and CDR2: SGHRS and YFSETQ. The J segment lost 0 bases and the V segment lost 4 bases, leaving 2 bases of the junction unmatched. The length of the CDR3 is 16 residues. In nucleotides, the CDR3 is TGCGCCAGCAGCCCGACAGGGGGCTCCTATAATTCACCCCTCCACTTT. Its protein is CASSPTGGSYNSPLHF.

This rearrangement joins TRBV11-2 to TRBJ1-2; 9 nucleotides agree with TRBD1. Germline CDR1 SGHAT, CDR2 FQNNGV. J lost 8 bases, V lost 5 bases, and 9 bases had no gene match. The CDR3 has 14 residues. The CDR3 protein is CASSLSGDREGYTF. The CDR3 DNA is TGTGCCAGCAGCCTCTCCGGGGACAGGGAGGGCTACACCTTC.

The chain has TRBV7-2 and TRBJ1-5; TRBD1 is a possible D gene (5 bases). CDR1 and CDR2 from the germline V gene are SGHTA and FQGNSA. Trimming shortened V by 5 bases and J by 3 bases, and 8 bases separated the two germline ends. This CDR3 has 13 amino acids. The CDR3 bases are TGTGCCAGCAGCAAAGGGGTCAATCAGCCCCAGCATTTT. Translating gives CASSKGVNQPQHF.

As to this clone: Germline is not matched at one junction end, which may reflect a read error. The chain carries TRBV9 and TRBJ2-2, with D maybe TRBD2 (5 bases). The CDR3 has 13 residues. Germline V gene data show CDR1 as SGDLS and CDR2 as YYNGEE. CDR3 region: CASSVVGTGELFF. The DNA for the CDR3 is TGTGCCAGCAGCGTAGTAGGCACCGGGGAACTGTTTTTT. The entire variable domain, with the rest obtained from reference TRBV9 and TRBJ2-2, is as follows: DSGVTQTPKHLITATGQRVTLRCSPRSGDLSVYWYQQSLDQGLQFLIQYYNGEERAKGNILERFSAQQFPDLHSELNLSSLELGDSALYFCASSVVGTGELFFGEGSRLTVL.

This chain uses TRBV12-5 with TRBJ2-5, with TRBD2 as a possible D gene (7 bases). This CDR3 spans 13 amino acids. Germline CDR1 LGHNT, CDR2 FRNRAP. V was shortened by 3 bases and J by 7 bases, with 12 bases between the two germline ends. DNA of the CDR3: TGTGCTAGTGGTTTCGGTGGGGGGGCGACCCAGTACTTC. As protein: CASGFGGGATQYF.

A single count supports this clone. The genes are TRBV7-2 and TRBJ2-5; TRBD2 matches 15 bases. Germline lookup yields CDR1 SGHTA and CDR2 FQGNSA. The CDR3 is 16 amino acids. The junction had 3 bases not matched to a gene; V was cut back by 5 bases and J by 2 bases. For the CDR3, the DNA is TGTGCCAGCAGCACAGGGACTAGCGGGGGGCAAGAGACCCAGTACTTC. This codes for CASSTGTSGGQETQYF.

This chain links TRBV5-1 with TRBJ1-1; 7 nucleotides match TRBD1. V was clipped by 3 bases and J by 0 bases; unmatched bases: 2. This CDR3 region has 14 residues. Germline V lookup: CDR1 SGHRS, CDR2 YFSETQ. CDR3 nucleotides: TGCGCCAGCAGCTCGGACAGGATGAACACTGAAGCTTTCTTT. Translated, it gives CASSSDRMNTEAFF.

The chain recombines TRBV18 with TRBJ1-2, with D maybe TRBD1 (5 bases). V lost 3 bases and J 2 bases, leaving 7 bases between the germline ends. CDR3 length: 13 residues. Germline values: CDR1 KGHSH, CDR2 LQKENI. The chain's CDR3 is CASSPGHNYGYTF. The CDR3 DNA reads TGTGCCAGCTCACCCGGACACAACTATGGCTACACCTTC.

The V call is TRBV25-1, the J call TRBJ1-1; D might be TRBD1 (5 bases). CDR1 MGHDK and CDR2 SYGVNS come from the germline V gene. Trimming cost V 9 bases and J 4 bases, with 15 bases left between them. This CDR3 region has 13 residues. CDR3 nucleotides: TGTGCCAGTGGTGGGTTAGGGGCCACTGAAGCTTTCTTT. It encodes CASGGLGATEAFF.

The chain has TRBV6-6 and TRBJ1-5; the match to TRBD1 covers 8 bases. V was clipped by 6 bases and J by 4 bases; unmatched bases: 11. This CDR3 comprises 16 residues. The germline CDR1 and CDR2 sequences are MNHNY and SVGAGI (reference sequence). CDR3 DNA: TGTGCCAGCAGCTACGCAGGGGGCCGTTCTAATCAGCCCCAGCATTTT. Amino acid sequence: CASSYAGGRSNQPQHF.